This T cell receptor beta chain emerged from a study of OX40 agonist ivuxolimab in advanced cancers. As for the study more broadly: Ivuxolimab, which targeted the costimulatory receptor OX40 (CD134), was an agonistic, fully human IgG2 monoclonal antibody. Intravenous ivuxolimab was administered to patients every 2 weeks at six dose levels: 0.01, 0.1, 0.3, 1.5, 3 and 10 mg/kg. Among the roughly 54 dose-escalation patients, around 19 had hepatocellular carcinoma, around 15 melanoma, 9 renal cell carcinoma and 9 head and neck cancer. In the dose-escalation cohort, 75% to 85% of patients were male, and the mean age was 60 years with a range of about 20 to 79. Prior anti-PD-1, anti-PD-L1 or anti-CTLA-4 therapy was permitted, and roughly two fifths of dose-escalation patients had received checkpoint inhibitors. Three dose-escalation patients achieved partial responses, one with hepatocellular carcinoma and two with cutaneous melanoma. Peripheral TCRbeta sequencing aimed to test whether ivuxolimab altered TCR sequence diversity and caused clonal T-cell expansion. The monotherapy dose-escalation portion (N ≈ 50 patients) of the phase I ivuxolimab trial is reported in the paper.

The V end loses 2 bases and the J end loses 0 bases, and a stretch of 5 bases separates them. Spanning cysteine to phenylalanine, the CDR3 consists of 13 amino acids. Of the read, only the CDR3 DNA is kept; its 39 bases are in frame from base 1. CDR1 and CDR2 (MDHEN, SYDVKM) derive from the germline V gene. The trial excluded patients who had a history of autoimmune disease or who were on systemic immunosuppression. Peripheral blood for TCR sequencing was collected from all dose cohorts at baseline, on cycle 4 day 1, and on cycle 7 day 1. Samples came from an open-label, multicenter, first-in-human phase I dose-escalation trial of ivuxolimab. Adults with locally advanced or metastatic melanoma, renal cell, hepatocellular, or head and neck squamous cell carcinoma were enrolled in the trial. Before TCR sequencing, CD4+ T cells and CD8+ T cells were sorted from peripheral blood as separate populations.

With respect to this clone: It lacks a known antigen. No much larger clone is present one base from it, and per-base qualities are unavailable.

Genomic DNA was isolated from the sorted cells so that the TCRbeta CDR3 region could be sequenced. The immunoSEQ Assay was used for sequencing of TCRbeta CDR3 regions. Held by TCRdb, this immuneACCESS table contains in-frame sequences only and omits some clones. Under half of the omission traces to an unresolved V gene where checked; the cause of the rest is unknown. The sample data list tens of thousands of clones, and 90% to 95% of these were observed just once. Roughly 15% of the sample is taken by the ten largest. What the study reported, not specific to this receptor: Antigen specificity was not determined for the clonally expanded peripheral T cells. Partial responders in the 0.1-3.0 mg/kg groups had among the lowest normalized peripheral clonal expansion, especially among CD8+ T cells. At doses from 0.1 to 3.0 mg/kg, clonal expansion was seen in both CD4+ and CD8+ blood T cells between baseline and week 6. After ivuxolimab, expanded clones were on average more numerous among CD8+ T cells than among CD4+ T cells. Low levels of normalized T-cell clonal expansion were also seen in some patients who did not respond.

The sample was CD4+ or CD8+ T cells sorted from blood, taken in a trial of the OX40 agonist ivuxolimab. The chain is assembled from TRBV28 and TRBJ2-7; confidence is insufficient to name the D gene. This receptor was taken from an adult with an advanced solid tumor such as melanoma, head and neck, liver or kidney cancer. The DNA is TGTGCCAGCAGTTTAAAGGTCTCCTACGAGCAGTACTTC. This is translated as CASSLKVSYEQYF. Supplemented by the reference TRBV28 and TRBJ2-7 proteins around the CDR3, the complete variable domain is DVKVTQSSRYLVKRTGEKVFLECVQDMDHENMFWYRQDPGLGLRLIYFSYDVKMKEKGDIPEGYSVSREKKERFSLILESASTNQTSMYLCASSLKVSYEQYFGPGTRLTVT.